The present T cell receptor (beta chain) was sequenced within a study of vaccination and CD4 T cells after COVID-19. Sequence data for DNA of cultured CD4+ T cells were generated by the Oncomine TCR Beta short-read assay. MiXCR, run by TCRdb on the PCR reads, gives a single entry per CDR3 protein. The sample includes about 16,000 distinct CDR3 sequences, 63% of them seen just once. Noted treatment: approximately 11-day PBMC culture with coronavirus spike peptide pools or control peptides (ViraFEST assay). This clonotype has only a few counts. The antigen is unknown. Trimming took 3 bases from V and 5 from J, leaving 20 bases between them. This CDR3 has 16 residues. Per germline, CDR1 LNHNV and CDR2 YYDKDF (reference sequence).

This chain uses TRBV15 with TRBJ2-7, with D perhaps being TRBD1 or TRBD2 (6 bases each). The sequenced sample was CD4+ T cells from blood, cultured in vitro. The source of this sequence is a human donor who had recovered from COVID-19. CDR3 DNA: TGTGCCACCAGCAGGGGTAGGGGGGAACTTTACGACGAGCAGTACTTC. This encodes CATSRGRGELYDEQYF.